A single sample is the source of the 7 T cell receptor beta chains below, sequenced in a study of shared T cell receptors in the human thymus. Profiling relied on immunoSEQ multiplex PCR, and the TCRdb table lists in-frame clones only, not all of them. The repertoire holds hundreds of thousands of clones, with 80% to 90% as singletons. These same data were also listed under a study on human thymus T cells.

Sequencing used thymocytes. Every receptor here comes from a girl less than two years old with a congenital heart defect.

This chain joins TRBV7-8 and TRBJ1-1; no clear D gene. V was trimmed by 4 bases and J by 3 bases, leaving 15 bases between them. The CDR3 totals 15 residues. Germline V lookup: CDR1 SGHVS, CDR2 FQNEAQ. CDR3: CASSSHDTTDTEAFF. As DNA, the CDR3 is TGTGCCAGCAGCTCCCATGACACCACGGACACTGAAGCTTTCTTT.

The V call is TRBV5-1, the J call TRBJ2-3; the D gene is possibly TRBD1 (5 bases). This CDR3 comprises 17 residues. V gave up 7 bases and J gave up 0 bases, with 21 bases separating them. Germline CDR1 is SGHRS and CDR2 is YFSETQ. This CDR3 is CASAAFTGQSSTDTQYF. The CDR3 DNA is TGCGCCAGCGCCGCGTTTACAGGACAATCTAGCACAGATACGCAGTATTTT.

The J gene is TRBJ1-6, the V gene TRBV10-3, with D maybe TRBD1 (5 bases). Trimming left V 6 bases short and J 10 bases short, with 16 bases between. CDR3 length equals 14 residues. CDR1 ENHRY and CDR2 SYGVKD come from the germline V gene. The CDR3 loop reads CAISLTVVGSPLHF. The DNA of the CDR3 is TGTGCCATCAGCTTGACAGTTGTGGGATCACCCCTCCACTTT.

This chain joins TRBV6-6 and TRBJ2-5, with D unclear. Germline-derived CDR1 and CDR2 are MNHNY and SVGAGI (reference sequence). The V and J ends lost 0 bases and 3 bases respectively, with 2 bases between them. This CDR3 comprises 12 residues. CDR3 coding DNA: TGTGCCAGCAGTTACTCCAAAGAGACCCAGTACTTC. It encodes CASSYSKETQYF.

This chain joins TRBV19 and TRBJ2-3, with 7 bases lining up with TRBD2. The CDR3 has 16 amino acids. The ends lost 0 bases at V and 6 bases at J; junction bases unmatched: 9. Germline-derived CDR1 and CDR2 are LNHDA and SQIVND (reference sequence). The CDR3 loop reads CASSIDLVLAEDTQYF. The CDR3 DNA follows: TGTGCCAGTAGTATAGATTTGGTGCTAGCGGAGGATACGCAGTATTTT.

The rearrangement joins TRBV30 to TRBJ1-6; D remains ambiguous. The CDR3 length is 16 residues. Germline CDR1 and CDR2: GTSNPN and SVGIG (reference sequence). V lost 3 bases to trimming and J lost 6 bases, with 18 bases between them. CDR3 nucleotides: TGTGCCTGGAGGACCCGGGGAGGGCGCAGTAATTCACCCCTCCACTTT. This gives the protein CAWRTRGGRSNSPLHF. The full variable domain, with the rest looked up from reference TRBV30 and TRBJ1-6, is SQTIHQWPATLVQPVGSPLSLECTVEGTSNPNLYWYRQAAGRGLQLLFYSVGIGQISSEVPQNLSASRPQDRQFILSSKKLLLSDSGFYLCAWRTRGGRSNSPLHFGNGTRLTVT.

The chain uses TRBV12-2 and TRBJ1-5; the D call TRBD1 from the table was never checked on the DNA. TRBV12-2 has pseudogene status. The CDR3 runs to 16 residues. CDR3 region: CASRLLRHPSNQPQHF. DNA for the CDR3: TGTGCAAGTCGCTTACTTCGACACCCGAGCAATCAGCCCCAGCATTTT.